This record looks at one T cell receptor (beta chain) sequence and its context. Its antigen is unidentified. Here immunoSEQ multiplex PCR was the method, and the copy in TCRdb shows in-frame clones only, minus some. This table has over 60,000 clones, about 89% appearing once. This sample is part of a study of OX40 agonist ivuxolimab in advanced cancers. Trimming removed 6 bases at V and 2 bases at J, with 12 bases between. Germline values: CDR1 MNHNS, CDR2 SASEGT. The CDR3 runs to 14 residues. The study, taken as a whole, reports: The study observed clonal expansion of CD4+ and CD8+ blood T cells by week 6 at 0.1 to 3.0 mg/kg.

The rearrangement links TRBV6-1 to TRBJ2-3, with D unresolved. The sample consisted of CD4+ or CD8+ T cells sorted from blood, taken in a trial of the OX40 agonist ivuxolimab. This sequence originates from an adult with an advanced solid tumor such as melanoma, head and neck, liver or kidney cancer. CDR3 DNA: TGTGCCAGCAGCGTGGACCTCGCCACAGATACGCAGTATTTT. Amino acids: CASSVDLATDTQYF.